Included here is one T cell receptor (beta chain) sequence, with context. V shed 3 bases and J shed 5 bases, with 14 bases lying between them. This CDR3 region has 15 residues. Germline values: CDR1 MNHNS, CDR2 SASEGT. This specimen belongs to a study of T cells in localized non-small cell lung cancer. Repertoires were generated with immunoSEQ multiplex PCR, while TCRdb's copy carries only in-frame clones and drops some. The repertoire consists of about 46,000 clones, with 81% occurring once and the leading ten covering about 15%. This receptor was taken from a man aged 35-75 years with stage III lung adenocarcinoma. The V gene is TRBV6-1, the J gene TRBJ2-1, with D uncertain. Sequenced material: peripheral blood mononuclear cells, taken before any cancer treatment. The CDR3 protein is CASSDFDGENNEQFF. As DNA, the CDR3 is TGTGCCAGCAGTGATTTCGACGGCGAGAACAATGAGCAGTTCTTC.